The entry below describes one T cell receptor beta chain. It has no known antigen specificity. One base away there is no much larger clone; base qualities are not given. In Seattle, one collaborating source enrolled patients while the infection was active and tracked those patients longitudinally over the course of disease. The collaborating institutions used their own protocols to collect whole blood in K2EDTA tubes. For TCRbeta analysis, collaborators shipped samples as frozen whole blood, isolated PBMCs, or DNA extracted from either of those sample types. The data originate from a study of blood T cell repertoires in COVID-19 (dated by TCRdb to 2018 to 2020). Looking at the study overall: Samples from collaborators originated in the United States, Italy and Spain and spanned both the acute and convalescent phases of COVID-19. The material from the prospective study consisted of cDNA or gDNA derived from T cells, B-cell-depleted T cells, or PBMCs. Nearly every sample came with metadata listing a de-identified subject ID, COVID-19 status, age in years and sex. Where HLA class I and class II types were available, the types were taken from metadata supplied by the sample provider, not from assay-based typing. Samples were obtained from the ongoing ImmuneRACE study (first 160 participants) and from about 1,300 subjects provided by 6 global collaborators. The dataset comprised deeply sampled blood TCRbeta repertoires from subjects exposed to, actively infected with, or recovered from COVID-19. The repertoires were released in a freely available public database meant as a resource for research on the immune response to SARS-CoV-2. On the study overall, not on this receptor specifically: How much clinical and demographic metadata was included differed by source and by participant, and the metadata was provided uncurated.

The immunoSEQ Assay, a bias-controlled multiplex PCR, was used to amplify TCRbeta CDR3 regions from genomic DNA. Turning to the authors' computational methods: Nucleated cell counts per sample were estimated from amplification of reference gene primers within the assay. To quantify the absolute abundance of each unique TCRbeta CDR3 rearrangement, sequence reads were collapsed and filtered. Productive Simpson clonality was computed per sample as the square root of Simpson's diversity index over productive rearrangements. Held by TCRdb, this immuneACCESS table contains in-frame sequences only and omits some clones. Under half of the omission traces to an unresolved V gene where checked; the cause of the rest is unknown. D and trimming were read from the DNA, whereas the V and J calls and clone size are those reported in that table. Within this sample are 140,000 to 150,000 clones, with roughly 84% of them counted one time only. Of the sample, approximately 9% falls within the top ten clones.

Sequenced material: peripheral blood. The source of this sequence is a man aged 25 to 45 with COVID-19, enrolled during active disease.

The DNA reads as follows: TGTGCCAGCAGTTACTCGAAAGCCCCGGGGAACACTGAAGCTTTCTTT. Translated, this is CASSYSKAPGNTEAFF. The chain links TRBV6-5 with TRBJ1-1; the D gene remains uncertain. The CDR3 runs 16 residues from the cysteine to the phenylalanine. Just the 48-base CDR3 DNA is kept, in frame starting at base 1. CDR1 and CDR2, looked up from the germline V gene, are MNHEY and SVGAGI. The trim is 0 bases for V and 1 base for J, with a gap of 12 bases between the germline ends.